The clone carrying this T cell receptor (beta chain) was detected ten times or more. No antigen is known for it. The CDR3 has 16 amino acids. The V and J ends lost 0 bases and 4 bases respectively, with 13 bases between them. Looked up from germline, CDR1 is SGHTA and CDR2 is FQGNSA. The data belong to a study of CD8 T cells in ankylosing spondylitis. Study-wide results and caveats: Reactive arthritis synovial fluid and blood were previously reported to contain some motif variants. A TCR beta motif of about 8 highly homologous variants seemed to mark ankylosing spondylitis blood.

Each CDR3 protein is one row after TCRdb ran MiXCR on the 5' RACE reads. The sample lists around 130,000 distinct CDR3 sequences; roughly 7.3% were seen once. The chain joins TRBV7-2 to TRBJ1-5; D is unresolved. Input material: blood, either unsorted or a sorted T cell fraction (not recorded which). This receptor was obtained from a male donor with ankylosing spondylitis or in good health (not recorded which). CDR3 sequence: CASSLATTAPNQPQHF. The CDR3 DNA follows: TGTGCCAGCAGCTTAGCGACTACAGCGCCTAATCAGCCCCAGCATTTT. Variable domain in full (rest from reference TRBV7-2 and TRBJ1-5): GAGVSQSPSNKVTEKGKDVELRCDPISGHTALYWYRQSLGQGLEFLIYFQGNSAPDKSGLPSDRFSAERTGGSVSTLTIQRTQQEDSAVYLCASSLATTAPNQPQHFGDGTRLSIL.